This T cell receptor beta chain is drawn from a study of T-cell memory formation after mild COVID-19. Study details: Among the donors, TCR clusters were largely specific to each donor.

MiXCR, applied by TCRdb to the 5' RACE reads, yields one record per CDR3 protein. This sample yields about 84,000 distinct CDR3 sequences, of which about 15% are seen a single time; 31% belongs to the top ten. From germline, CDR1 is SGDLS and CDR2 YYNGEE. Trimming removed 3 bases from V and 4 bases from J; junction bases left unmatched: 9. The CDR3 has 16 residues. The specimen was PBMCs or a T cell subset sorted from them (not recorded which). The clonotype comes from an adult woman who had mild COVID-19 (a few samples of this study predate the infection). Cell type and time point are not known. This rearrangement joins TRBV9 to TRBJ2-3; 9 nucleotides align to TRBD2. CDR3 sequence: CASSALLAGGPDTQYF. The CDR3 region has the DNA TGTGCCAGCAGCGCCCTCTTGGCGGGAGGGCCAGATACGCAGTATTTT. Full variable domain (rest looked up from reference TRBV9 and TRBJ2-3): DSGVTQTPKHLITATGQRVTLRCSPRSGDLSVYWYQQSLDQGLQFLIQYYNGEERAKGNILERFSAQQFPDLHSELNLSSLELGDSALYFCASSALLAGGPDTQYFGPGTRLTVL.